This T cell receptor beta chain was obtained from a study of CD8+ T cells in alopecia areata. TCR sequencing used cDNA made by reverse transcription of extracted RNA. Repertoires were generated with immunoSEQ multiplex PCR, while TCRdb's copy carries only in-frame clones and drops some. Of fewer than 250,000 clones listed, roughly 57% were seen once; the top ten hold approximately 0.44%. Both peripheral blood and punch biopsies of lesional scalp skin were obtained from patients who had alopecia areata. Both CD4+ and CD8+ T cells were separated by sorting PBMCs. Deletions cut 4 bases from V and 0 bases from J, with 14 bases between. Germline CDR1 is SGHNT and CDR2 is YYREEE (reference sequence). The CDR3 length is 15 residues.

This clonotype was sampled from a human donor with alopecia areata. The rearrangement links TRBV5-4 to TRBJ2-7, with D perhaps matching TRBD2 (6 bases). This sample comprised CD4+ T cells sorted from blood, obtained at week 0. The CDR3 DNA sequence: TGTGCCAGCAGCCCGGGGGTAGCGGTCTCCTACGAGCAGTACTTC. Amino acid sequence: CASSPGVAVSYEQYF.